This passage covers 13 T cell receptor beta chains from one sample sequenced in a study of shared clonotypes between healthy human individuals. Only in-frame clones appear in the TCRdb table, and some are missing; sequencing was by immunoSEQ multiplex PCR. The repertoire holds 300,000 to 400,000 clones, around 87% seen once, with under 20% in the top ten. The sample comprised memory CD8+ T cells sorted from blood. Subset given: CD45RO+ cells pooled with CCR7-negative TemRA cells. The receptors derive from a man aged 18 to 30 in good health.

The chain uses TRBV4-1 and TRBJ2-1; TRBD1 aligns across 7 bases. Germline values: CDR1 MGHRA, CDR2 YSYEKL. The trim removed 1 base at V and 4 bases at J, leaving 10 bases unmatched. The CDR3 has 17 amino acids. The chain's CDR3 is CASSQATGVPTYNEQFF. As DNA, the CDR3 is TGCGCCAGCAGCCAAGCAACAGGGGTCCCAACTTACAATGAGCAGTTCTTC.

The chain couples TRBV7-9 to TRBJ2-2, with TRBD2 identical over 10 bases. Germline-derived CDR1 and CDR2 are SEHNR and FQNEAQ (reference sequence). The CDR3 runs 16 residues. The ends lost 1 base at V and 6 bases at J; junction bases unmatched: 5. The CDR3 spells CASSLEVAGGAGELFF. The CDR3 coding sequence is TGTGCCAGCAGCTTAGAAGTAGCGGGAGGTGCCGGGGAGCTGTTTTTT. Variable domain in full (rest from reference TRBV7-9 and TRBJ2-2): DTGVSQNPRHKITKRGQNVTFRCDPISEHNRLYWYRQTLGQGPEFLTYFQNEAQLEKSRLLSDRFSAERPKGSFSTLEIQRTEQGDSAMYLCASSLEVAGGAGELFFGEGSRLTVL.

This clone appeared many times. The chain uses TRBV27 and TRBJ2-1; no clear D. V was pared by 8 bases and J by 0 bases, with 2 bases between. In germline, CDR1 is MNHEY, CDR2 SMNVEV (reference sequence). This CDR3 spans 11 amino acids. The CDR3 region is CASGSYNEQFF. Here the CDR3 DNA reads TGTGCCAGCGGCTCCTACAATGAGCAGTTCTTC.

V gene TRBV5-6 combines with J gene TRBJ2-7, with 7 bases fitting TRBD1. V gave up 4 bases and J gave up 7 bases; unmatched junction bases: 11. The CDR3 runs to 14 residues. Germline lookup yields CDR1 SGHDT and CDR2 YYEEEE. CDR3 region: CASSPGQVPWEQYF. CDR3 nucleotides: TGTGCCAGCAGCCCCGGACAGGTCCCCTGGGAGCAGTACTTC. The variable domain in full, with the rest retrieved from reference TRBV5-6 and TRBJ2-7, is DAGVTQSPTHLIKTRGQQVTLRCSPKSGHDTVSWYQQALGQGPQFIFQYYEEEERQRGNFPDRFSGHQFPNYSSELNVNALLLGDSALYLCASSPGQVPWEQYFGPGTRLTVT.

The gene calls are TRBV4-1 and TRBJ1-5; TRBD1 might be the D (5 bases). V was shortened by 4 bases and J by 4 bases, with 17 bases between the two germline ends. The length of the CDR3 is 16 residues. Germline V gene data show CDR1 as MGHRA and CDR2 as YSYEKL. The CDR3 here is CASSPLGTSLNQPQHF. The CDR3 DNA reads TGCGCCAGCAGCCCCCTGGGGACTTCATTGAATCAGCCCCAGCATTTT.

The chain is built from TRBV14 and TRBJ2-7; 8 positions match TRBD1. This CDR3 spans 15 amino acids. Germline V CDR1 and CDR2: SGHDN, FVKESK. The J segment lost 4 bases and the V segment lost 2 bases, leaving 7 bases of the junction unmatched. CDR3 nucleotide sequence: TGTGCCAGCAGCCAACTTGACAGGGGCAGGTACGAGCAGTACTTC. This sequence encodes CASSQLDRGRYEQYF.

V is TRBV7-9 and J is TRBJ2-3; 10 nucleotides line up with TRBD2. The trim removed 5 bases at V and 4 bases at J, leaving 6 bases unmatched. Germline CDR1 reads SEHNR; CDR2 reads FQNEAQ (reference sequence). The CDR3 length is 15 residues. CDR3 DNA sequence: TGTGCCAGCAGCCCGAGCGGGGGGGCGGCAGATACGCAGTATTTT. Translation: CASSPSGGAADTQYF.

The gene calls are TRBV6-6 and TRBJ2-7, with 13 nucleotides matching TRBD2. CDR3 size: 16 residues. The trim removed 4 bases at V and 3 bases at J, leaving 6 bases unmatched. Per germline, CDR1 MNHNY and CDR2 SVGAGI (reference sequence). The CDR3 reads CASSFRTSGGDYEQYF. The CDR3 DNA follows: TGTGCCAGCAGTTTCCGGACTAGCGGGGGCGACTACGAGCAGTACTTC.

This clone was counted between two and nine times. The rearrangement joins TRBV2 to TRBJ2-7; TRBD2 agrees at 12 bases. Looked up from germline, CDR1 is SNHLY and CDR2 is FYNNEI. CDR3 size: 21 residues. V lost 3 bases, J lost 2 bases, and 20 bases stayed unmatched. The CDR3 protein is CASSEVGTGGLAGTFPYEQYF. The CDR3 DNA follows: TGTGCCAGCAGTGAGGTGGGAACGGGCGGACTAGCGGGAACTTTCCCCTACGAGCAGTACTTC.

This clone was found once. The rearrangement links TRBV25-1 to TRBJ1-1; 7 nucleotides line up with TRBD1. The trim removed 6 bases at V and 3 bases at J, leaving 4 bases unmatched. The CDR3 is 13 amino acids. Germline V gene data show CDR1 as MGHDK and CDR2 as SYGVNS. The CDR3 protein is CASRDRAYTEAFF. The CDR3 DNA reads TGTGCCAGCAGAGACAGGGCTTACACTGAAGCTTTCTTT. Full variable domain (remainder filled in from reference TRBV25-1 and TRBJ1-1): EADIYQTPRYLVIGTGKKITLECSQTMGHDKMYWYQQDPGMELHLIHYSYGVNSTEKGDLSSESTVSRIRTEHFPLTLESARPSHTSQYLCASRDRAYTEAFFGQGTRLTVV.

This clone has just one count. This sequence joins TRBV18 and TRBJ2-4, with no clear D. This CDR3 spans 13 amino acids. The germline CDR1 and CDR2 sequences are KGHSH and LQKENI. Trimming took off 6 bases at V and 3 bases at J, with 9 bases between the two ends. The CDR3 sequence: CASSVTLKNIQYF. DNA of the CDR3: TGTGCCAGCTCCGTCACCCTCAAAAACATTCAGTACTTC.

This clone is a singleton in its sample. The chain is built from TRBV6-6 and TRBJ2-3; 8 bases line up with TRBD2. Germline V gene sequence: CDR1 MNHNY, CDR2 SVGAGI (reference sequence). CDR3 length: 14 residues. V lost 4 bases to trimming and J lost 0 bases; unmatched junction nucleotides: 0. CDR3 coding DNA: TGTGCCAGCAGTTTAGCGGGAAGCACAGATACGCAGTATTTT. Protein product: CASSLAGSTDTQYF.

The J gene is TRBJ2-4, the V gene TRBV19, with D perhaps matching TRBD1 (5 bases). CDR3 length equals 13 residues. The germline V gene encodes CDR1 LNHDA and CDR2 SQIVND (reference sequence). The V end lost 3 bases, the J end lost 6 bases, and 9 bases lay between the germline ends. The DNA of the CDR3 is TGTGCCAGTAGTATGGCAGGGCGAAACATTCAGTACTTC. It yields the protein CASSMAGRNIQYF. The variable domain in full, with the rest retrieved from reference TRBV19 and TRBJ2-4, is DGGITQSPKYLFRKEGQNVTLSCEQNLNHDAMYWYRQDPGQGLRLIYYSQIVNDFQKGDIAEGYSVSREKKESFPLTVTSAQKNPTAFYLCASSMAGRNIQYFGAGTRLSVL.